These T cell receptor beta chains were read from a single sample in a study of CD8 T cells in Susac syndrome. One entry per CDR3 protein results from TCRdb running MiXCR on the immunoSEQ multiplex PCR reads. This sample has roughly 150,000 distinct CDR3 sequences, with about 95% found just once. Specimen: CD4+ T cells from PBMCs. The receptors originated from a human donor with Susac syndrome. The conserved cysteine and the conserved F or W are not part of the CDR3 here. Clone size, where shown, is once, few, many, or a class for clones that have expanded.

J: TRBJ2-6
size: .
V: TRBV4-3
length: 16
CDR3: ASSPQFGWGSGANVLT

J: TRBJ1-6
size: .
V: TRBV20-1
length: 13
CDR3: SARAGTGDGSPLH

J: TRBJ2-5
size: .
V: TRBV4-1
length: 12
CDR3: ASSQIGTRETQY

J: TRBJ2-1
size: .
V: TRBV4-3
length: 14
CDR3: ASSQDPPSSYNEQF

J: TRBJ2-1
size: .
V: TRBV4-3
length: 13
CDR3: ASSQDGAVHNEQF

J: TRBJ2-7
size: .
V: TRBV3-1
length: 15
CDR3: ASSQYMRPSPFYEQY

J: TRBJ2-3
size: .
V: TRBV20-1
length: 13
CDR3: SALGGNPSTDTQY

J: TRBJ2-1
size: .
V: TRBV11-1
length: 14
CDR3: ASSPRTSGTHNEQF

J: TRBJ1-3
size: .
V: TRBV18
length: 15
CDR3: ASSPRGTTGAGNTIY

J: TRBJ1-2
size: .
V: TRBV9
length: 12
CDR3: ASSGQGLADGYT

J: TRBJ2-5
size: once
V: TRBV3-1
length: 13
CDR3: ASSQEGGVRETQY

J: TRBJ1-2
size: .
V: TRBV7-9
length: 13
CDR3: ASSFPGQANYGYT

J: TRBJ2-7
size: .
V: TRBV7-9
length: 12
CDR3: ASSSPGAPYEQY

J: TRBJ1-1
size: .
V: TRBV7-3
length: 11
CDR3: ASSRLVNTEAF

J: TRBJ1-1
size: .
V: TRBV25-1
length: 11
CDR3: ASRGREGTEAF

J: TRBJ2-1
size: .
V: TRBV4-1
length: 14
CDR3: APSGRRIYPYNEQF

J: TRBJ2-7
size: few
V: TRBV4-2
length: 9
CDR3: ASSGNYEQY

J: TRBJ2-7
size: .
V: TRBV7-8
length: 12
CDR3: ASSLVALGYEQY

J: TRBJ2-5
size: .
V: TRBV20-1
length: 11
CDR3: SALRDYQETQY

J: TRBJ1-6
size: .
V: TRBV5-1
length: 12
CDR3: ASRPGTEDSPLH

J: TRBJ2-7
size: .
V: TRBV12-3/TRBV12-4
length: 12
CDR3: ASSFEHHSYEQY

J: TRBJ1-2
size: .
V: TRBV10-3
length: 11
CDR3: AISVGDRDGYT

J: TRBJ1-2
size: .
V: TRBV19
length: 9
CDR3: ASSTRDSYT

J: TRBJ2-7
size: .
V: TRBV6-2/TRBV6-3
length: 10
CDR3: ASSDGVREQY

J: TRBJ2-5
size: .
V: TRBV15
length: 13
CDR3: ATSRAGTGQETQY

J: TRBJ1-1
size: once
V: TRBV4-1
length: 12
CDR3: ASSQGHRNTEAF

J: TRBJ2-7
size: .
V: TRBV6-1
length: 8
CDR3: ASADREQY

J: TRBJ2-4
size: .
V: TRBV29-1
length: 12
CDR3: SVADRIAKNIQY

J: TRBJ2-1
size: .
V: TRBV5-1
length: 10
CDR3: ASSLEGWEQF

J: TRBJ2-7
size: .
V: TRBV20-1
length: 13
CDR3: SARDLGTGGYEQY

J: TRBJ1-2
size: .
V: TRBV5-6
length: 14
CDR3: ASSLAGTGGHYGYT

J: TRBJ1-2
size: .
V: TRBV20-1
length: 11
CDR3: SARGNSNYGYT

J: TRBJ2-1
size: .
V: TRBV18
length: 18
CDR3: ASSPPRTGGSLETYDEQF

J: TRBJ2-4
size: .
V: TRBV20-1
length: 13
CDR3: SAKTSGAAKNIQY

J: TRBJ2-6
size: once
V: TRBV27
length: 14
CDR3: ASSLNGASGANVLT

J: TRBJ2-2
size: .
V: TRBV20-1
length: 13
CDR3: SAPLAGGSAGELF

J: TRBJ2-5
size: .
V: TRBV9
length: 11
CDR3: ASSVSGIETQY

J: TRBJ2-3
size: once
V: TRBV29-1
length: 11
CDR3: RVEAGGTDTQY

J: TRBJ1-1
size: .
V: TRBV15
length: 14
CDR3: ATSRAQGSGNTEAF

J: TRBJ2-5
size: .
V: TRBV7-2
length: 10
CDR3: ASSPAKETQY

J: TRBJ1-4
size: .
V: TRBV6-2/TRBV6-3
length: 8
CDR3: GSGNEKLF

J: TRBJ2-7
size: .
V: TRBV25-1
length: 12
CDR3: ASSAFGASYEQY

J: TRBJ2-1
size: once
V: TRBV20-1
length: 13
CDR3: SASPTRGALQGQF

J: TRBJ1-6
size: .
V: TRBV20-1
length: 11
CDR3: STGGDRDSPLH

J: TRBJ2-7
size: once
V: TRBV9
length: 13
CDR3: ASSVAGDSSYEQY